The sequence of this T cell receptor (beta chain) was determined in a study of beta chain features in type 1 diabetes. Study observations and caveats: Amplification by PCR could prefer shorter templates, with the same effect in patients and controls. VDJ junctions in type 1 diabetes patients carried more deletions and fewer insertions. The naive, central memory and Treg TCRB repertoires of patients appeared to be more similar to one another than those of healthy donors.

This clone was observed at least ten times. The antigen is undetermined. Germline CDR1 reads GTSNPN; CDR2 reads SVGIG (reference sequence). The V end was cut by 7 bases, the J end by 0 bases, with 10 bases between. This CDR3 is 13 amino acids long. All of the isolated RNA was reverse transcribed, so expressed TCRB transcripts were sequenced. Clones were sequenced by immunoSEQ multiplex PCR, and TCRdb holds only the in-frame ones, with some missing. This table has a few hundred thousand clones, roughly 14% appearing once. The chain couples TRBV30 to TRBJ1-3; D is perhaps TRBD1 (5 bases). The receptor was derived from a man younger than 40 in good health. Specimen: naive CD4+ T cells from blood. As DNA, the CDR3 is TGTGCCTCAAGACAGAGCTCTGGAAACACCATATATTTT. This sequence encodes CASRQSSGNTIYF.